These T cell receptor beta chains were read from a single sample in a study of Ad26.COV2.S vaccination and SARS-CoV-2 variants. Using immunoSEQ multiplex PCR, the repertoire was profiled, and TCRdb retains in-frame clones only, with some absent. The sample holds 350,000 to 450,000 clones, 92% seen once. This sample comprised peripheral blood, obtained after recovery from COVID-19. The receptor set was obtained from a human donor who had recovered from COVID-19. Each CDR3 is given with its conserved first and last residue. D genes are given only for firm matches. Size is omitted from some rows. Given values are once, few, many or a class for expanded clones.

D gene: -
J gene: TRBJ2-2
clone size: -
V gene: TRBV3-1/TRBV3-2
CDR3 protein: CASSQEEWRTANTGELFF
CDR3 DNA: TGTGCCAGCAGCCAAGAAGAATGGAGGACAGCGAACACCGGGGAGCTGTTTTTT

D gene: TRBD2
J gene: TRBJ2-7
clone size: -
V gene: TRBV18
CDR3 protein: CASSPGGGRINEQYF
CDR3 DNA: TGTGCCAGCTCACCTGGCGGGGGGCGAATCAACGAGCAGTACTTC

D gene: -
J gene: TRBJ2-6
clone size: -
V gene: TRBV5-1
CDR3 protein: CASSLETGIPGANVLTF
CDR3 DNA: TGCGCCAGCAGCTTAGAAACAGGGATCCCTGGGGCCAACGTCCTGACTTTC

D gene: -
J gene: TRBJ2-7
clone size: -
V gene: TRBV5-4
CDR3 protein: CASSLGGLSSSYEQYF
CDR3 DNA: TGTGCCAGCAGCTTGGGAGGACTATCTAGCTCCTACGAGCAGTACTTC

D gene: TRBD2
J gene: TRBJ2-1
clone size: -
V gene: TRBV9
CDR3 protein: CASSVAPESGGGNEQFF
CDR3 DNA: TGTGCCAGCAGCGTAGCGCCCGAGAGCGGGGGAGGGAATGAGCAGTTCTTC

D gene: -
J gene: TRBJ2-5
clone size: -
V gene: TRBV5-1
CDR3 protein: CASSLSFYRQETQYF
CDR3 DNA: TGCGCCAGCAGCTTATCTTTTTACCGCCAAGAGACCCAGTACTTC

D gene: TRBD1
J gene: TRBJ2-1
clone size: -
V gene: TRBV18
CDR3 protein: CASSLETGTGYNEQFF
CDR3 DNA: TGTGCCAGCTCGCTAGAGACCGGGACAGGGTACAATGAGCAGTTCTTC

D gene: TRBD2
J gene: TRBJ2-1
clone size: -
V gene: TRBV6-1
CDR3 protein: CASSEATSGYNEQFF
CDR3 DNA: TGTGCCAGCAGTGAAGCAACTAGCGGGTACAATGAGCAGTTCTTC

D gene: -
J gene: TRBJ1-6
clone size: -
V gene: TRBV11-2
CDR3 protein: CASSFRRISPLHF
CDR3 DNA: TGTGCCAGCAGCTTTCGAAGGATTTCACCCCTCCACTTT

D gene: -
J gene: TRBJ1-1
clone size: -
V gene: TRBV6-1
CDR3 protein: CASSEQMRTEAFF
CDR3 DNA: TGTGCCAGCAGTGAACAGATGAGGACTGAAGCTTTCTTT

D gene: -
J gene: TRBJ1-2
clone size: few
V gene: TRBV13
CDR3 protein: CASSPFRGHGYTF
CDR3 DNA: TGTGCCAGCAGCCCGTTCCGGGGTCATGGCTACACCTTC

D gene: TRBD2
J gene: TRBJ2-2
clone size: -
V gene: TRBV6-2/TRBV6-3
CDR3 protein: CASSYPASGDFGFTGELFF
CDR3 DNA: TGTGCCAGCAGTTACCCGGCTAGCGGGGATTTCGGGTTCACCGGGGAGCTGTTTTTT

D gene: TRBD2
J gene: TRBJ2-3
clone size: -
V gene: TRBV6-5
CDR3 protein: CASRPGLGTDTQYF
CDR3 DNA: TGTGCCAGCCGGCCGGGACTAGGCACAGATACGCAGTATTTT

D gene: -
J gene: TRBJ1-4
clone size: -
V gene: TRBV5-6
CDR3 protein: CASSSVGGEKLFF
CDR3 DNA: TGTGCCAGCAGCTCCGTTGGAGGCGAAAAACTGTTTTTT

D gene: -
J gene: TRBJ1-4
clone size: -
V gene: TRBV27
CDR3 protein: CASSLNRDSEKLFF
CDR3 DNA: TGTGCCAGCAGTTTAAACAGGGATAGTGAAAAACTGTTTTTT

D gene: -
J gene: TRBJ1-2
clone size: -
V gene: TRBV4-3
CDR3 protein: CASSQGDNSYGYTF
CDR3 DNA: TGCGCCAGCAGCCAGGGGGATAATTCTTATGGCTACACCTTC

D gene: -
J gene: TRBJ2-7
clone size: -
V gene: TRBV9
CDR3 protein: CASSPSPNTYEQYF
CDR3 DNA: TGTGCCAGCAGCCCTAGCCCAAACACCTACGAGCAGTACTTC

D gene: -
J gene: TRBJ1-5
clone size: -
V gene: TRBV7-9
CDR3 protein: CASSRSRRGDQPQHF
CDR3 DNA: TGTGCCAGCAGCAGGAGTCGGAGAGGGGATCAGCCCCAGCATTTT

D gene: -
J gene: TRBJ2-1
clone size: -
V gene: TRBV9
CDR3 protein: CASSVGGEVYNEQFF
CDR3 DNA: TGTGCCAGCAGCGTAGGGGGGGAAGTATACAATGAGCAGTTCTTC

D gene: -
J gene: TRBJ2-3
clone size: -
V gene: TRBV2
CDR3 protein: CASSDQRRPDTQYF
CDR3 DNA: TGTGCCAGCAGTGATCAAAGGAGGCCAGATACGCAGTATTTT

D gene: -
J gene: TRBJ1-4
clone size: -
V gene: TRBV9
CDR3 protein: CASSAGREKLFF
CDR3 DNA: TGTGCCAGCAGCGCCGGGAGAGAAAAACTGTTTTTT

D gene: TRBD2
J gene: TRBJ2-3
clone size: -
V gene: TRBV5-8
CDR3 protein: CASSLAGLAGGIISTDTQYF
CDR3 DNA: TGTGCCAGCAGCTTGGCAGGCCTAGCGGGGGGCATTATTAGCACAGATACGCAGTATTTT

D gene: -
J gene: TRBJ2-1
clone size: -
V gene: TRBV20-1
CDR3 protein: CSASRGGYNEQFF
CDR3 DNA: TGCAGTGCTAGTCGGGGCGGCTACAATGAGCAGTTCTTC

D gene: TRBD2
J gene: TRBJ2-7
clone size: -
V gene: TRBV7-9
CDR3 protein: CASSVGGSSYEQYF
CDR3 DNA: TGTGCCAGCAGCGTGGGGGGGAGCTCCTACGAGCAGTACTTC

D gene: -
J gene: TRBJ1-2
clone size: -
V gene: TRBV15
CDR3 protein: CATSREDGYGYTF
CDR3 DNA: TGTGCCACCAGCAGAGAGGACGGCTATGGCTACACCTTC

D gene: -
J gene: TRBJ2-1
clone size: -
V gene: TRBV19
CDR3 protein: CASSTRRGSSSYNEQFF
CDR3 DNA: TGTGCCAGTAGTACGCGCCGGGGAAGTAGCTCCTACAATGAGCAGTTCTTC

D gene: -
J gene: TRBJ2-7
clone size: -
V gene: TRBV7-2
CDR3 protein: CASTRQVLPLMEQYF
CDR3 DNA: TGTGCCAGCACTCGACAGGTCCTCCCCTTAATGGAGCAGTACTTC

D gene: -
J gene: TRBJ2-3
clone size: -
V gene: TRBV9
CDR3 protein: CASSPHAGPSKDTQYF
CDR3 DNA: TGTGCCAGCAGCCCTCATGCAGGCCCCTCCAAAGATACGCAGTATTTT

D gene: TRBD1
J gene: TRBJ1-6
clone size: -
V gene: TRBV14
CDR3 protein: CASSRNRGYNSPLHF
CDR3 DNA: TGTGCCAGCAGCCGCAACAGGGGTTATAATTCACCCCTCCACTTT

D gene: TRBD2
J gene: TRBJ2-1
clone size: -
V gene: TRBV11-3
CDR3 protein: CASSLAAGGYNEQFF
CDR3 DNA: TGTGCCAGCAGCTTAGCGGCGGGGGGTTACAATGAGCAGTTCTTC

D gene: TRBD1
J gene: TRBJ2-7
clone size: -
V gene: TRBV19
CDR3 protein: CASSMRGPPYEQYF
CDR3 DNA: TGTGCCAGTAGTATGAGGGGGCCCCCCTACGAGCAGTACTTC

D gene: -
J gene: TRBJ1-1
clone size: -
V gene: TRBV6-5
CDR3 protein: CASSYSEGSGEAFF
CDR3 DNA: TGTGCCAGCAGTTACTCGGAGGGTTCGGGGGAAGCTTTCTTT

D gene: -
J gene: TRBJ2-5
clone size: once
V gene: TRBV12-2
CDR3 protein: CASRQKLSGEQETQYF
CDR3 DNA: TGTGCAAGTCGGCAAAAGTTGTCGGGGGAGCAAGAGACCCAGTACTTC

D gene: -
J gene: TRBJ1-2
clone size: -
V gene: TRBV6-1
CDR3 protein: CASSERVGIGRLYGYTF
CDR3 DNA: TGTGCCAGCAGTGAACGTGTTGGTATAGGGAGACTCTATGGCTACACCTTC

D gene: -
J gene: TRBJ2-7
clone size: -
V gene: TRBV2
CDR3 protein: CASSEGWGSQDEQYF
CDR3 DNA: TGTGCCAGCAGTGAGGGGTGGGGGAGTCAGGACGAGCAGTACTTC

D gene: -
J gene: TRBJ2-7
clone size: -
V gene: TRBV7-9
CDR3 protein: CASSISGTPHSYEQYF
CDR3 DNA: TGTGCCAGCAGCATTTCAGGGACCCCGCACTCCTACGAGCAGTACTTC

D gene: -
J gene: TRBJ1-1
clone size: -
V gene: TRBV6-5
CDR3 protein: CASGGTSLNTEAFF
CDR3 DNA: TGTGCCAGCGGGGGGACAAGTTTGAACACTGAAGCTTTCTTT

D gene: -
J gene: TRBJ1-2
clone size: -
V gene: TRBV10-3
CDR3 protein: CAISESLRSGGTYGYTF
CDR3 DNA: TGTGCCATCAGTGAGTCCTTAAGGAGCGGGGGAACCTATGGCTACACCTTC

D gene: -
J gene: TRBJ2-6
clone size: -
V gene: TRBV6-1
CDR3 protein: CASSGGDLRSSGANVLTF
CDR3 DNA: TGTGCCAGCAGTGGGGGGGACCTCCGCAGCTCTGGGGCCAACGTCCTGACTTTC

D gene: TRBD1
J gene: TRBJ1-1
clone size: once
V gene: TRBV23-1
CDR3 protein: CASSQSTGANTEAFF
CDR3 DNA: TGCGCCAGCAGTCAATCGACAGGGGCGAACACTGAAGCTTTCTTT

D gene: TRBD1
J gene: TRBJ1-1
clone size: -
V gene: TRBV7-9
CDR3 protein: CASSPRDRGGANTEAFF
CDR3 DNA: TGTGCCAGCAGCCCCCGGGACAGGGGAGGAGCGAACACTGAAGCTTTCTTT

D gene: -
J gene: TRBJ2-7
clone size: -
V gene: TRBV9
CDR3 protein: CASSASLFKEQYF
CDR3 DNA: TGTGCCAGCAGCGCAAGCCTTTTTAAAGAGCAGTACTTC

D gene: -
J gene: TRBJ1-1
clone size: -
V gene: TRBV6-5
CDR3 protein: CASSLWRGTFF
CDR3 DNA: TGTGCCAGCAGTCTGTGGCGGGGAACTTTCTTT

D gene: -
J gene: TRBJ2-3
clone size: -
V gene: TRBV29-1
CDR3 protein: CSVEVTADTQYF
CDR3 DNA: TGCAGCGTTGAAGTCACCGCGGATACGCAGTATTTT

D gene: -
J gene: TRBJ1-6
clone size: -
V gene: TRBV3-1/TRBV3-2
CDR3 protein: CASSQRGAGSPLHF
CDR3 DNA: TGTGCCAGCAGCCAACGGGGCGCAGGGTCACCCCTCCACTTT

D gene: -
J gene: TRBJ2-3
clone size: -
V gene: TRBV6-4
CDR3 protein: CASSEGGQGTDTQYF
CDR3 DNA: TGTGCCAGCAGTGAGGGGGGGCAGGGCACAGATACGCAGTATTTT

D gene: -
J gene: TRBJ1-1
clone size: -
V gene: TRBV5-6
CDR3 protein: CASSLSIAGATEAFF
CDR3 DNA: TGTGCCAGCAGCTTGAGTATCGCGGGGGCGACTGAAGCTTTCTTT

D gene: TRBD2
J gene: TRBJ2-1
clone size: -
V gene: TRBV11-2
CDR3 protein: CASSPAGGSSYNEQFF
CDR3 DNA: TGTGCCAGCAGCCCAGCGGGGGGAAGCTCCTACAATGAGCAGTTCTTC

D gene: TRBD2
J gene: TRBJ2-3
clone size: -
V gene: TRBV27
CDR3 protein: CASSSPGTSGGADTQYF
CDR3 DNA: TGTGCCAGCAGTTCCCCCGGGACTAGCGGGGGGGCAGATACGCAGTATTTT

D gene: -
J gene: TRBJ1-1
clone size: -
V gene: TRBV6-5
CDR3 protein: CASRAGQPMNTEAFF
CDR3 DNA: TGTGCCAGCAGGGCCGGACAGCCAATGAACACTGAAGCTTTCTTT

D gene: -
J gene: TRBJ1-3
clone size: -
V gene: TRBV3-1/TRBV3-2
CDR3 protein: CASSQGGHLYSGNTIYF
CDR3 DNA: TGTGCCAGCAGCCAAGGGGGACACTTATACTCTGGAAACACCATATATTTT

D gene: -
J gene: TRBJ1-1
clone size: once
V gene: TRBV24-1
CDR3 protein: CATSGPGGGRGNTEAFF
CDR3 DNA: TGTGCCACCAGTGGCCCTGGGGGAGGGAGGGGGAACACTGAAGCTTTCTTT

D gene: -
J gene: TRBJ1-2
clone size: -
V gene: TRBV3-1/TRBV3-2
CDR3 protein: CASSQEEVNGYTF
CDR3 DNA: TGTGCCAGCAGCCAAGAAGAAGTAAACGGCTACACCTTC

D gene: -
J gene: TRBJ1-2
clone size: -
V gene: TRBV7-2
CDR3 protein: CASSPLGGNYGYTF
CDR3 DNA: TGTGCCAGCAGCCCCCTGGGGGGGAACTATGGCTACACCTTC